This is a list of T cell receptor beta chains from one sample in a study of cytomegalovirus exposure and HLA in healthy donors. Here immunoSEQ multiplex PCR was the method, and the copy in TCRdb shows in-frame clones only, minus some. The repertoire consists of approximately 75,000 clones, with roughly 68% occurring once and the leading ten covering roughly 11%. What was sequenced was PBMCs. The receptor source for this set is a woman aged 55-70 years in good health and CMV-seropositive. The CDR3 runs from the conserved cysteine through the conserved F or W. D genes are given only for firm matches. Only some rows state a clone size, as once, few, many or a class for expanded clones.

TRBJ2-2	-	TRBD1	TRBV7-3	CASSLSTGGRAAGELFF	TGTGCCAGCAGCTTATCCACAGGGGGCAGGGCGGCCGGGGAGCTGTTTTTT
TRBJ1-2	-	-	TRBV18	CASSVVTPGYTF	TGTGCCAGCTCAGTCGTCACACCCGGCTACACCTTC
TRBJ1-3	few	-	TRBV6-1	CALAPGKGNTIYF	TGTGCCCTCGCCCCAGGGAAAGGAAACACCATATATTTT
TRBJ2-3	once	TRBD2	TRBV2	CASREGLAGSDTQYF	TGTGCCAGCAGGGAGGGACTAGCCGGATCAGATACGCAGTATTTT
TRBJ2-7	-	-	TRBV5-1	CASSFEGRAREQYF	TGCGCCAGCAGCTTTGAGGGAAGGGCTAGGGAGCAGTACTTC
TRBJ1-4	-	-	TRBV6-6	CASLVATNEKLFF	TGTGCCAGCCTTGTCGCAACTAATGAAAAACTGTTTTTT
TRBJ2-7	-	-	TRBV2	CASSSGHSSYEQYF	TGTGCCAGCTCATCAGGGCACAGCTCCTACGAGCAGTACTTC
TRBJ1-6	-	TRBD1	TRBV7-2	CASSKTGGDSSPLHF	TGTGCCAGCAGCAAGACAGGGGGTGACTCTTCACCCCTCCACTTT
TRBJ2-5	-	TRBD1	TRBV11-3	CASSWGQGKGETQYF	TGTGCCAGCAGCTGGGGACAGGGGAAAGGGGAGACCCAGTACTTC
TRBJ2-1	-	TRBD2	TRBV30	CACQRLAGRHEQFF	TGTGCCTGCCAAAGACTAGCGGGGAGGCATGAGCAGTTCTTC
TRBJ2-3	once	-	TRBV6-6	CASSYSEGTQYF	TGTGCCAGCAGTTACTCTGAGGGTACGCAGTATTTT
TRBJ1-5	-	TRBD1	TRBV10-2	CASRSGQDSNQPQHF	TGCGCCAGCAGGAGCGGACAGGATAGCAATCAGCCCCAGCATTTT
TRBJ1-2	-	-	TRBV6-5	CASSYNDIRGGYTF	TGTGCCAGCAGTTATAACGACATCCGGGGAGGCTACACCTTC
TRBJ1-5	few	-	TRBV6-1	CASSGREFNQPQHF	TGTGCCAGCAGTGGTAGGGAGTTTAATCAGCCCCAGCATTTT
TRBJ1-2	few	TRBD1	TRBV19	CATSPRATGKYGYTF	TGTGCCACCTCCCCCAGGGCGACAGGGAAATATGGCTACACCTTC
TRBJ2-1	-	TRBD1	TRBV2	CASRQDRNNEQFF	TGTGCCAGCAGGCAGGACAGGAACAATGAGCAGTTCTTC
TRBJ1-5	-	-	TRBV18	CASSLGQSNQPQHF	TGTGCCAGCTCTCTAGGACAATCTAATCAGCCCCAGCATTTT
TRBJ2-1	-	-	TRBV5-1	CASSLKGHRERGQQFF	TGCGCCAGCAGCTTGAAGGGACACCGGGAACGTGGTCAGCAGTTCTTC
TRBJ1-2	-	TRBD1	TRBV27	CASTGGTGEDYGYTF	TGTGCCAGCACCGGAGGGACAGGGGAAGACTATGGCTACACCTTC
TRBJ2-3	-	-	TRBV9	CASSVGNANAQYF	TGTGCCAGCAGCGTAGGAAACGCGAATGCGCAGTATTTT
TRBJ2-1	-	-	TRBV11-2	CASSSKYTGKQFF	TGTGCCAGCAGCTCTAAGTATACGGGTAAGCAGTTCTTC
TRBJ2-2	-	-	TRBV15	CATAPRRTNTGELFF	TGTGCCACCGCCCCCCGGAGGACGAACACCGGGGAGCTGTTTTTT
TRBJ1-1	-	-	TRBV7-9	CASSEDLNTEAFF	TGTGCCAGCAGCGAGGATTTGAACACTGAAGCTTTCTTT
TRBJ1-1	-	TRBD1	TRBV4-1	CASSLADRGGSFF	TGCGCCAGCAGCCTCGCGGACAGGGGGGGAAGTTTCTTT
TRBJ1-1	few	-	TRBV29-1	CSVQQGPLYTEAFF	TGCAGCGTCCAACAGGGTCCGCTCTACACTGAAGCTTTCTTT
TRBJ1-5	-	-	TRBV9	CASSVDAGDQPQHF	TGTGCCAGCAGCGTAGACGCAGGTGATCAGCCCCAGCATTTT
TRBJ2-7	-	TRBD1	TRBV27	CASSLSQGAYEQYF	TGTGCCAGCAGTTTATCTCAGGGGGCCTACGAGCAGTACTTC
TRBJ2-7	-	-	TRBV5-1	CASSSQGIRYEQYF	TGCGCCAGCAGCTCACAGGGTATTCGCTACGAGCAGTACTTC
TRBJ1-6	-	-	TRBV14	CASSHLGGGDSPLHF	TGTGCCAGCAGCCACCTTGGGGGGGGCGATTCACCCCTCCACTTT
TRBJ2-7	-	TRBD2	TRBV11-2	CASRPASGSYEQYF	TGTGCCAGCAGGCCGGCTAGCGGGAGTTACGAGCAGTACTTC
TRBJ1-3	-	-	TRBV12-5	CASALEDSFAIYF	TGTGCTAGTGCCTTAGAGGACAGTTTTGCCATATATTTT
TRBJ1-1	-	-	TRBV7-3	CASSLQGGTEAFF	TGTGCCAGCAGCTTACAGGGCGGTACTGAAGCTTTCTTT
TRBJ2-3	-	-	TRBV5-1	CASSLSERSTDTQYF	TGCGCCAGCAGCTTGTCTGAGCGGAGCACAGATACGCAGTATTTT
TRBJ1-1	-	-	TRBV11-1	CASSSLRGGTEAFF	TGTGCCAGCAGCTCCCTCAGAGGGGGAACTGAAGCTTTCTTT
TRBJ2-1	-	-	TRBV10-3	CATTKDGGSSYNEQFF	TGTGCCACCACTAAAGACGGAGGGAGCTCCTACAATGAGCAGTTCTTC